This T cell receptor (beta chain) appears in the sequencing data of a study of CD8+CD57+ T cells in acquired aplastic anemia. Study context: Sorted CD4+ and CD8+ cell DNA averaged around 3 ug.

Using genomic DNA as the template, TCR beta VDJ and CDR3 profiling was carried out. A single record per CDR3 protein comes from TCRdb applying MiXCR to the reads. The sample lists roughly 160,000 distinct CDR3 sequences; 70% to 80% were seen once. Whoever was chosen for sequencing had shown CD8+CD57+ cell expansion by flow cytometry. By the time of blood sampling, patients had still received no therapy. This clonotype was obtained from a human donor with aplastic anemia. The material sequenced was sorted CD4+, CD8+, or CD8+CD57+ T cells (not recorded which) from PBMCs.

CDR3: CATSGTGGNTIYF. The CDR3, as DNA: TGTGCCACCAGCGGGACAGGGGGAAACACCATATATTTT. The genes are TRBV15 and TRBJ1-3; 9 bases match TRBD1. The CDR3 contains 13 residues. CDR1 and CDR2 from the germline V gene are LNHNV and YYDKDF (reference sequence). Trimming took 5 bases from V and 4 from J; bases not matched to a gene: 0.